This entry is about one T cell receptor (beta chain). The data belong to a study of regulatory T cells in long-lasting Graves disease. Study-wide context: The criterion for persistent Graves' disease was over 5 years of antithyroid drugs with positive TSH receptor antibodies.

Through Arm-PCR of CDR3 regions and iRepertoire HTBI primers, TCR beta libraries were built. MiXCR, applied by TCRdb to the multiplex PCR reads, yields one record per CDR3 protein. The repertoire includes 700,000 or so distinct CDR3 sequences, 25% to 30% of them detected once, and around 42% sits in the top ten. Germline assignment: CDR1 MNHNS and CDR2 SASEGT. The CDR3 totals 13 residues. Time point denoted: persistent/refractory GD, antithyroid drugs over 5 years with positive TRAb. PBMC-extracted RNA yielded the TCR library. As a group, patients came from one endocrinology department in Xi'an, China.

This TCR was sampled from a female donor with Graves disease. The chain couples TRBV6-1 to TRBJ1-5; TRBD1 aligns across 7 bases. Sample: peripheral blood mononuclear cells (PBMCs), taken when the disease was refractory, from a patient treated with antithyroid drugs. CDR3 protein: CASGRGREQPQHF. In DNA form, the CDR3 reads TGTGCTTCAGGAAGGGGGCGGGAACAGCCCCAGCATTTT.